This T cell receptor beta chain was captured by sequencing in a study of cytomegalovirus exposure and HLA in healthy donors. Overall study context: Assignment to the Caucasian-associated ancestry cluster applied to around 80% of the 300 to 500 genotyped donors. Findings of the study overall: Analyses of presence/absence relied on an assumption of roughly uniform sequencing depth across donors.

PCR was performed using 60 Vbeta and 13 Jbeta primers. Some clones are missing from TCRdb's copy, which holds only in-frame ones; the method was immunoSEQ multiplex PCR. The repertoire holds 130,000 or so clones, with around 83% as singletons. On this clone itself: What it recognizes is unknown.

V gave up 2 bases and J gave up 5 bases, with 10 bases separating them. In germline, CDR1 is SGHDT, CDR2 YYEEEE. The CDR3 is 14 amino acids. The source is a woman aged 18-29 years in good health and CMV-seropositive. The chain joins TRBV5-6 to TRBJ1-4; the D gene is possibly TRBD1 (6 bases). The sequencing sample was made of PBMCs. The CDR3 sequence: CASSFFQGNEKLFF. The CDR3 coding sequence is TGTGCCAGCAGCTTTTTCCAGGGGAATGAAAAACTGTTTTTT.